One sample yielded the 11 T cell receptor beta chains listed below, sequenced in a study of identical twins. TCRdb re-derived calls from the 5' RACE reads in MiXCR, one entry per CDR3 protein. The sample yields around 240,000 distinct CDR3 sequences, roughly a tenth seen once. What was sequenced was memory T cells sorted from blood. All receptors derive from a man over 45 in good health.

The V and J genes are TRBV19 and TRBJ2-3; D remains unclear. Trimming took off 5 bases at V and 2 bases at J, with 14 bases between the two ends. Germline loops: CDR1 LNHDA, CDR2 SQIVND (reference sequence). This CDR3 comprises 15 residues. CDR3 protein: CASSFRLTPTDTQYF. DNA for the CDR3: TGTGCCAGTAGTTTCCGACTCACACCCACAGATACGCAGTATTTT.

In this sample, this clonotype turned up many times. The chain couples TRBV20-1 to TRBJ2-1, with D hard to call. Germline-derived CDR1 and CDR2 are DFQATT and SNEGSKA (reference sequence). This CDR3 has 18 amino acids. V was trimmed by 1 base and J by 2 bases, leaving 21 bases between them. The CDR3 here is CSARVIPGGGEAYNEQFF. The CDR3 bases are TGCAGTGCTAGAGTCATTCCCGGCGGTGGAGAGGCCTACAATGAGCAGTTCTTC.

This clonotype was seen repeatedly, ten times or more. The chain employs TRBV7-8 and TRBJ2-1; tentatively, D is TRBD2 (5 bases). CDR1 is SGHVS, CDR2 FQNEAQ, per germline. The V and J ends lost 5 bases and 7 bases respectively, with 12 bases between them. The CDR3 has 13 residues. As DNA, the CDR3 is TGTGCCAGCAGCCCCCGAAGCGGTAATGAGCAGTTCTTC. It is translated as CASSPRSGNEQFF.

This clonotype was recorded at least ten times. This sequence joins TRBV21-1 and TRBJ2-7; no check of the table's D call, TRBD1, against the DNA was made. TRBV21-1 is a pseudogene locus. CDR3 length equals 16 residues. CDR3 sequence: CASSKGVPRGDYEQYF. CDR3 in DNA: TGTGCCAGCAGCAAAGGGGTGCCACGGGGGGACTACGAGCAGTACTTC.

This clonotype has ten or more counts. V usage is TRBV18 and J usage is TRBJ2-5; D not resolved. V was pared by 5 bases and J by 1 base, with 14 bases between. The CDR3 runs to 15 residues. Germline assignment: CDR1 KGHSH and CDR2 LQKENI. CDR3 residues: CASSETRTAQETQYF. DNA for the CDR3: TGTGCCAGCTCAGAGACGCGGACGGCCCAAGAGACCCAGTACTTC.

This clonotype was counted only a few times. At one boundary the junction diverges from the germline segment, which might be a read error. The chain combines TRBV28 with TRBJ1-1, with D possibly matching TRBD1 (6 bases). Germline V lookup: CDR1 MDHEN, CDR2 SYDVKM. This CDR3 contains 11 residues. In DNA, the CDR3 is TGTCCCAGCAGTTTTGGACAGGAAGCTTTCTTT. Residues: CPSSFGQEAFF.

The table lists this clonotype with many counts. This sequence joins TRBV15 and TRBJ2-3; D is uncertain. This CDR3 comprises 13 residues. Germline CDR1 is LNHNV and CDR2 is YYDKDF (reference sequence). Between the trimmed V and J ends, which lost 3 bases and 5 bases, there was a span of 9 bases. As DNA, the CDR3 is TGTGCCACCAGCAGTACCCTCGGAGATACGCAGTATTTT. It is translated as CATSSTLGDTQYF.

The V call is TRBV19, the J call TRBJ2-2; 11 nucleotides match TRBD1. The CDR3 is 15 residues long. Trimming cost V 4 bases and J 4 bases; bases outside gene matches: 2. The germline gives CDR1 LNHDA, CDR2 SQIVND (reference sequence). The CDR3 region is CASSRDRGITGELFF. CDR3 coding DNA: TGTGCCAGTAGTAGGGACAGGGGGATCACCGGGGAGCTGTTTTTT.

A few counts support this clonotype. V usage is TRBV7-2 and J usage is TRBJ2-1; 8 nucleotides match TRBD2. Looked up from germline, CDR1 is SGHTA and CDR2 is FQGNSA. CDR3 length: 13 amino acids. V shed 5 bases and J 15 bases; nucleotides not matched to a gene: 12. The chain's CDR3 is CASSDVFGRGRFF. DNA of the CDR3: TGTGCCAGCAGCGACGTCTTCGGGAGGGGGAGGTTCTTC.

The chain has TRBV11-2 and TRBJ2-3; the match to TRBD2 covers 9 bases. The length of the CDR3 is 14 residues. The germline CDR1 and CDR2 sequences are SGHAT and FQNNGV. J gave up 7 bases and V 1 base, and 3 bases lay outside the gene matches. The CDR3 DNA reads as TGTGCCAGCAGCTTAGGGACTAGCGTAAATACGCAGTATTTT. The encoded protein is CASSLGTSVNTQYF.

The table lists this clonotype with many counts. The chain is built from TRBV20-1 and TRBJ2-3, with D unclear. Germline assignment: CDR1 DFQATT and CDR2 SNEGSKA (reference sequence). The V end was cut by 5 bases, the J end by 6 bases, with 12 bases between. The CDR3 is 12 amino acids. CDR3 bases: TGCAGTGCTCCCCCTGCTGGGGATACGCAGTATTTT. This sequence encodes CSAPPAGDTQYF.